This T cell receptor (beta chain) was captured in a study of blood T cell repertoires in COVID-19. Overall study: Material from acute and convalescent COVID-19 was sourced from the United States, Italy and Spain. Sources were T cells, B-cell-depleted T cells, or PBMCs; the material itself was cDNA or gDNA.

Original methodology: Amplification of reference gene primers provided the estimated nucleated cell counts. TCRdb's table, derived via immunoSEQ multiplex PCR, lists solely in-frame clones and lacks some. V and J calls and clone size are copied from that table; D and trimming were computed from the DNA. The sample lists fewer than 95,000 clones; 84% were seen once. V was clipped by 10 bases and J by 9 bases; unmatched bases: 11. CDR1 and CDR2 (germline): LNHDA, SQIVND (reference sequence). This CDR3 region has 13 residues. This TCR came from a human donor in a cohort sampled during active COVID-19. The gene calls are TRBV19 and TRBJ2-1; 8 bases map to TRBD2. Sequencing was carried out using peripheral blood. This CDR3 reads CATGSGVKGEQFF. In DNA, the CDR3 is TGTGCCACCGGTAGCGGGGTAAAGGGTGAGCAGTTCTTC.